These 15 T cell receptor beta chains originate from one sample sequenced in a study of cytomegalovirus exposure and HLA in healthy donors. This PCR relied on a set of 60 Vbeta primers and 13 Jbeta primers. TCRdb's table, derived via immunoSEQ multiplex PCR, lists solely in-frame clones and lacks some. The sample records tens of thousands of clones, around 70% being singletons. The sample taken for sequencing was PBMCs. These receptors came from a man aged 60 to 69 in good health and CMV-seronegative.

The chain has TRBV30 and TRBJ2-7; 11 nucleotides align to TRBD2. Germline V gene data show CDR1 as GTSNPN and CDR2 as SVGIG (reference sequence). J gave up 9 bases and V 0 bases, and 4 bases lay outside the gene matches. The CDR3 sequence is 13 residues long. The CDR3 here is CAWSVPGLAAQYF. In DNA form, the CDR3 reads TGTGCCTGGAGTGTACCGGGACTAGCGGCGCAGTACTTC.

The V and J genes are TRBV5-1 and TRBJ2-3, with TRBD2 matching 15 bases. CDR1 is SGHRS, CDR2 YFSETQ, per germline. The ends lost 4 bases at V and 0 bases at J; junction bases unmatched: 6. This CDR3 has 18 amino acids. CDR3 protein: CASSEGLAGGISTDTQYF. CDR3 coding DNA: TGCGCCAGCAGCGAGGGACTAGCGGGGGGAATTAGCACAGATACGCAGTATTTT.

V gene TRBV11-2 combines with J gene TRBJ1-2; 7 bases fit TRBD1. This CDR3 comprises 12 residues. Germline CDR1 and CDR2: SGHAT and FQNNGV. V shed 3 bases, J shed 7 bases, and the junction held 2 bases outside the gene matches. As DNA, the CDR3 is TGTGCCAGCAGCTTTGACAGGGTTGGCTACACCTTC. Encoded protein: CASSFDRVGYTF. The full variable domain, its missing parts supplied by reference TRBV11-2 and TRBJ1-2, is EAGVAQSPRYKIIEKRQSVAFWCNPISGHATLYWYQQILGQGPKLLIQFQNNGVVDDSQLPKDRFSAERLKGVDSTLKIQPAKLEDSAVYLCASSFDRVGYTFGSGTRLTVV.

The chain is built from TRBV4-3 and TRBJ2-5; TRBD1 is a possible D gene (6 bases). V was cut by 1 base and J by 14 bases, with 17 bases left in between. CDR1 is LGHNA and CDR2 is YSLEER in the germline V gene. The CDR3 extends over 13 amino acids. The CDR3 DNA follows: TGCGCCAGCAGCCAAGTATCGGACAGTCCCTTATACTTC. It codes for CASSQVSDSPLYF.

The chain recombines TRBV2 with TRBJ2-5; D unclear. CDR3 length: 13 residues. CDR1 is SNHLY, CDR2 FYNNEI, per germline. V shed 1 base and J shed 2 bases, with 5 bases lying between them. CDR3: CASSEGQQETQYF. CDR3 DNA: TGTGCCAGCAGTGAAGGCCAGCAAGAGACCCAGTACTTC.

The chain recombines TRBV29-1 with TRBJ2-5; the match to TRBD2 covers 8 bases. The J segment lost 4 bases and the V segment lost 2 bases, leaving 3 bases of the junction unmatched. The CDR3 sequence is 13 residues long. Looked up from germline, CDR1 is SQVTM and CDR2 is ANQGSEA. CDR3 protein: CSVEFLAGETQYF. DNA of the CDR3: TGCAGCGTTGAATTCCTAGCGGGAGAGACCCAGTACTTC.

The chain uses TRBV2 and TRBJ1-1; tentatively, D is TRBD1 (5 bases). The V end was cut by 0 bases, the J end by 4 bases, with 12 bases between. Germline V gene lookup returns CDR1 SNHLY and CDR2 FYNNEI. The CDR3 sequence is 15 residues long. The CDR3 loop is CASSEAGHPGTEAFF. DNA of the CDR3: TGTGCCAGCAGTGAAGCCGGACACCCGGGCACTGAAGCTTTCTTT.

In this sample, this clone turned up once. V gene TRBV4-2 combines with J gene TRBJ1-2; D call uncertain. This CDR3 region has 14 residues. The V gene's germline CDR1 is LGHNA and CDR2 YNFKEQ. The V gene lost 0 bases and the J gene lost 3 bases, with 8 bases spanning the gap. CDR3 coding DNA: TGTGCCAGCAGCCAAGATACACAGTACTATGGCTACACCTTC. Protein: CASSQDTQYYGYTF.

The chain links TRBV6-1 to TRBJ1-2; maybe TRBD1 (5 bases). With 0 bases removed from V and 5 bases from J, the gap between germline ends came to 13 bases. Germline V gene lookup returns CDR1 MNHNS and CDR2 SASEGT. This CDR3 region has 15 residues. The CDR3 DNA is TGTGCCAGCAGTGAAGCCGGGGGGTCGCTTTATGGCTACACCTTC. It translates to CASSEAGGSLYGYTF.

In nucleotides, the CDR3 is TGTGCCAGCAGTCCCCGGACTAGCGGGAGGAGAGATACGCAGTATTTT. It is translated as CASSPRTSGRRDTQYF. This chain links TRBV27 with TRBJ2-3; 14 positions agree with TRBD2. Germline V gives CDR1 MNHEY, CDR2 SMNVEV (reference sequence). With 5 bases clipped from V and 5 bases from J, the junction kept 6 bases outside the gene matches. The CDR3 runs 16 residues.

This clone has just a few counts. This chain joins TRBV28 and TRBJ1-5, with no clear D. The CDR3 has 14 residues. Germline V gene sequence: CDR1 MDHEN, CDR2 SYDVKM. Trimming pared 8 bases from V and 7 bases from J, leaving 18 bases between. The CDR3 is CASRGLVSVQPQHF. DNA of the CDR3: TGTGCCAGCCGCGGCTTGGTATCGGTCCAGCCCCAGCATTTT.

Details on this clone: The junction departs from germline at one end; a sequencing error may be responsible. CDR3 region: CSSSSRGGSSSYNEQFF. In nucleotides, the CDR3 is TGTTCCAGCAGCTCTAGAGGGGGTTCTAGCTCCTACAATGAGCAGTTCTTC. This rearrangement joins TRBV7-9 to TRBJ2-1; D may be TRBD1 (6 bases). This CDR3 spans 17 amino acids. The V gene's germline CDR1 is SEHNR and CDR2 FQNEAQ (reference sequence).

This clone showed up just a few times. J is TRBJ2-1 and V is TRBV4-3; no clear D gene. CDR3 length equals 13 residues. Germline CDR1 reads LGHNA; CDR2 reads YSLEER. With 3 bases removed from V and 6 bases from J, the gap between germline ends came to 9 bases. CDR3 loop: CASSHSPGNEQFF. Here the CDR3 DNA reads TGCGCCAGCAGCCATTCGCCCGGCAATGAGCAGTTCTTC.

As DNA, the CDR3 is TGTGCCAGCAGCTCGGAGGGGGCCAAAAACATTCAGTACTTC. This codes for CASSSEGAKNIQYF. The chain is built from TRBV7-9 and TRBJ2-4; TRBD2 might be the D (6 bases). Trimming stripped 4 bases from V and 1 base from J, with 8 bases between. Germline CDR1 and CDR2: SEHNR and FQNEAQ (reference sequence). The CDR3 is made up of 14 amino acids.

The chain has TRBV19 and TRBJ2-1; D possibly corresponds to TRBD1 (5 bases). There are 14 residues in the CDR3. V lost 3 bases to trimming and J lost 2 bases, with 8 bases between them. CDR1 is LNHDA and CDR2 is SQIVND in the germline V gene (reference sequence). CDR3 sequence (DNA): TGTGCCAGTAGTATCTGGGGCACCTACAATGAGCAGTTCTTC. It codes for CASSIWGTYNEQFF. The full variable domain, rest sourced from reference TRBV19 and TRBJ2-1, is DGGITQSPKYLFRKEGQNVTLSCEQNLNHDAMYWYRQDPGQGLRLIYYSQIVNDFQKGDIAEGYSVSREKKESFPLTVTSAQKNPTAFYLCASSIWGTYNEQFFGPGTRLTVL.